A selection of T cell receptor beta chains follows, all from one sample in a study of a mutant IDH1 vaccine in newly diagnosed glioma. No antigen is known for these receptors. TCRdb's table, derived via immunoSEQ multiplex PCR, lists solely in-frame clones and lacks some. The sample records more than 55,000 clones, roughly 80% being singletons. The sample in question was PBMCs, obtained from a glioma patient whose treatment included an IDH1 peptide vaccine. The receptors originated from a man between 25 and 39 years old with glioma. Each CDR3 is given without its conserved first and last residue. Each record gives: J gene, V gene, CDR3 protein.

>TRBJ1-2|TRBV2
ASSEEAGNYGYT
>TRBJ1-2|TRBV10-2
ASSEPWGRGNGYT
>TRBJ2-7|TRBV27
ASSTAGSGLYEQY
>TRBJ2-1|TRBV7-3
ASSLRGREYNEQF
>TRBJ1-5|TRBV2
ASSELLRWQGSQPQH
>TRBJ1-2|TRBV9
ASSVARGGGDPHGYT
>TRBJ2-7|TRBV7-2
ASSERGTYDEQY
>TRBJ2-3|TRBV7-3
ASSPDGTSTDTQY
>TRBJ1-6|TRBV19
AAQGAYNSPLH
>TRBJ1-2|TRBV4-3
ASSQGQGYGYT
>TRBJ1-5|TRBV18
ASSPGDVQPQH
>TRBJ1-6|TRBV28
ASGPGQGNSPLH
>TRBJ2-3|TRBV9
ASSLRDSYTDTQY
>TRBJ1-2|TRBV6-6
ASTPNRDLGYT
>TRBJ2-7|TRBV11-2
ASSSRVDEQY
>TRBJ2-7|TRBV7-2
ASSLESASTYEQY
>TRBJ2-5|TRBV5-4
ASSLSGSGETQY
>TRBJ2-1|TRBV11-3
ASSLSGYEQF
>TRBJ2-3|TRBV6-5
ASGRGTDTQY
>TRBJ1-2|TRBV30
AWSDENYYGYT
>TRBJ2-2|TRBV25-1
ASSSSGNTGELF
>TRBJ2-5|TRBV7-9
ASSGTGTSSQETQY
>TRBJ2-1|TRBV4-2
ASSQDIASSYNEQF
>TRBJ2-7|TRBV7-2
ASSPTGLSDTEQY
>TRBJ1-2|TRBV4-2
ASSPPGLTIYGYT
>TRBJ2-7|TRBV9
ASSVGGNSVEQY
>TRBJ2-7|TRBV27
ASQEGRASYEQY
>TRBJ1-1|TRBV4-1
ASSLIPTGQRNTEAF
>TRBJ1-1|TRBV5-1
ASSLRQGADTEAF
>TRBJ1-6|TRBV6-1
ASSDGTGGSPLH
>TRBJ2-2|TRBV4-3
ASSLGTSGGAGGELF
>TRBJ2-3|TRBV19
ASTRTGQFTDTQY
>TRBJ1-3|TRBV10-3
AIRRDAAGNTIY
>TRBJ2-2|TRBV4-3
ASSQERLADTGELF
>TRBJ2-7|TRBV7-3
ASSLLGLAGDEQY
>TRBJ1-5|TRBV2
ASSEGQSYQPQH
>TRBJ1-6|TRBV18
ASSHRDSPLH
>TRBJ2-3|TRBV27
ASSPLMGTSDTQY
>TRBJ2-7|TRBV29-1
SVVIRTYEQY
>TRBJ1-1|TRBV6-1
ASSENLNTKAF